This T cell receptor (beta chain) was obtained from a study of lymphopenia after photon versus proton radiotherapy. CDR1 is GTSNPN, CDR2 SVGIG, per germline (reference sequence). This CDR3 is 13 amino acids long. V lost 5 bases to trimming and J lost 0 bases, with 10 bases between them. The repertoire was sequenced with immunoSEQ multiplex PCR; TCRdb's copy has only in-frame clones and lacks some. The data contain approximately 22,000 clones, 85% of them seen just once; the ten biggest clones take up around a sixth. This specimen was peripheral blood, taken from a patient treated with photon-based radiotherapy. The V gene is TRBV30, the J gene TRBJ2-5, with D perhaps being TRBD1 or TRBD2 (5 bases each). The TCR originated in a man aged 60-69 years with pancreatic cancer. The CDR3 is CAWRGENQETQYF. CDR3 DNA: TGTGCCTGGCGAGGGGAGAACCAAGAGACCCAGTACTTC.